This entry lists 18 T cell receptor beta chains sequenced from one sample in a study of cytomegalovirus exposure and HLA in healthy donors. The PCR ran on 60 Vbeta and 13 Jbeta primers. TCRdb's table, derived via immunoSEQ multiplex PCR, lists solely in-frame clones and lacks some. This sample has some 170,000 clones, with over 70% found just once. Input material: PBMCs. These receptors were collected from a woman aged 25 to 39 in good health and CMV-seronegative.

The gene calls are TRBV30 and TRBJ2-7, with a tentative D call TRBD2 (5 bases). The ends were cut back, 2 bases at V and 3 bases at J, with 5 bases in the middle. Germline V gene sequence: CDR1 GTSNPN, CDR2 SVGIG (reference sequence). This CDR3 is 11 amino acids long. CDR3 nucleotides: TGTGCCTGGAGTACTAGCTACGAGCAGTACTTC. This encodes CAWSTSYEQYF.

This chain connects TRBV10-1 to TRBJ1-6, with D possibly being TRBD1 (5 bases). The germline V gene has CDR1 WNHNN and CDR2 SYGVQD (reference sequence). Trimming removed 6 bases at V and 4 bases at J, with 10 bases between. The CDR3 loop spans 14 amino acids. CDR3 bases: TGCGCCAGCAGGCAGGGTTCGTATAATTCACCCCTCCACTTT. This gives the protein CASRQGSYNSPLHF.

This sequence joins TRBV6-5 and TRBJ2-7; 10 positions match TRBD1. Looked up from germline, CDR1 is MNHEY and CDR2 is SVGAGI. CDR3 length: 13 residues. Unmatched junction bases numbered 5, after V lost 10 bases and J lost 2 bases. The CDR3 DNA reads TGTGCCACCCGGACAGGGGGAGCCTACGAGCAGTACTTC. This codes for CATRTGGAYEQYF.

V usage is TRBV5-1 and J usage is TRBJ2-7; 9 nucleotides line up with TRBD1. The CDR3 loop spans 15 amino acids. Germline assignment: CDR1 SGHRS and CDR2 YFSETQ. V lost 4 bases and J lost 3; bases outside the gene matches: 8. As DNA, the CDR3 is TGCGCCAGCAGCGCCACGGGACAGGGACACTACGAGCAGTACTTC. It translates to CASSATGQGHYEQYF.

The CDR3 DNA is TGTGCCAGCAACCAACCCGGGACAGGGGCCACTGAAGCTTTCTTT. It translates to CASNQPGTGATEAFF. This chain links TRBV2 with TRBJ1-1; 10 nucleotides agree with TRBD1. The trim removed 7 bases at V and 4 bases at J, leaving 9 bases unmatched. CDR1 is SNHLY, CDR2 FYNNEI, per germline. The CDR3 length is 15 residues.

The chain uses TRBV28 and TRBJ2-5, with 7 bases that match TRBD2. The DNA end favors TRBJ2-7, so the J call may be wrong. CDR3 length equals 14 residues. Germline V CDR1 and CDR2: MDHEN, SYDVKM. The CDR3, as DNA: TGTGCCAGCAGGGCTGGCGGGGGTGACTACGAGCAGTACTTC. Amino acids: CASRAGGGDYEQYF.

This chain connects TRBV4-1 to TRBJ2-4; 9 positions match TRBD1. Trimming at V came to 4 bases and at J to 8 bases, leaving 18 bases not matched to a gene. This CDR3 is built from 18 residues. Germline V lookup: CDR1 MGHRA, CDR2 YSYEKL. The CDR3 bases are TGCGCCAGCAGCCGGAGCTTCATCGGGACAGGGTCGGTTGACATTCAGTACTTC. It is translated as CASSRSFIGTGSVDIQYF.

The rearrangement joins TRBV11-2 to TRBJ1-6; the match to TRBD1 covers 8 bases. The CDR3 loop spans 16 amino acids. Germline V gene lookup returns CDR1 SGHAT and CDR2 FQNNGV. V was pared by 4 bases and J by 7 bases, with 9 bases of the junction left unmatched. Here the CDR3 DNA reads TGTGCCAGCAGCTACAGACAGGGGCTTTGGAATTCACCCCTCCACTTT. It encodes CASSYRQGLWNSPLHF.

This chain connects TRBV28 to TRBJ2-7; TRBD1 might be the D (6 bases). From germline, CDR1 is MDHEN and CDR2 SYDVKM. The CDR3 contains 14 residues. V lost 4 bases and J lost 2, with 12 bases in between. CDR3 coding DNA: TGTGCCAGCAGTTCAGGGCAGGGGCCCTACGAGCAGTACTTC. Its protein product is CASSSGQGPYEQYF. Variable domain in full (rest from reference TRBV28 and TRBJ2-7): DVKVTQSSRYLVKRTGEKVFLECVQDMDHENMFWYRQDPGLGLRLIYFSYDVKMKEKGDIPEGYSVSREKKERFSLILESASTNQTSMYLCASSSGQGPYEQYFGPGTRLTVT.

This rearrangement joins TRBV5-1 to TRBJ1-4; 7 positions agree with TRBD1. Germline V gene data show CDR1 as SGHRS and CDR2 as YFSETQ. V gave up 4 bases and J gave up 8 bases; unmatched junction bases: 8. The CDR3 is 14 residues long. The CDR3 is CASSPGQRREKLFF. Here the CDR3 DNA reads TGCGCCAGCAGCCCGGGACAGCGCCGGGAAAAACTGTTTTTT.

The chain recombines TRBV5-4 with TRBJ2-1; 8 positions match TRBD2. Germline CDR1 reads SGHNT; CDR2 reads YYREEE (reference sequence). CDR3 length: 14 residues. The J segment lost 3 bases and the V segment lost 2 bases, leaving 1 base of the junction unmatched. The CDR3 reads CASSLAGDYNEQFF. The CDR3 DNA reads TGTGCCAGCAGCTTAGCGGGGGACTACAATGAGCAGTTCTTC.

The J gene is TRBJ2-7, the V gene TRBV5-1, with 7 nucleotides matching TRBD1. Per the germline V gene, CDR1 is SGHRS and CDR2 is YFSETQ. CDR3 length equals 15 residues. The junction had 6 bases not matched to a gene; V was cut back by 3 bases and J by 0 bases. This chain's CDR3 is CASSSTGVSSYEQYF. The CDR3 bases are TGCGCCAGCAGCTCAACAGGGGTCTCCTCCTACGAGCAGTACTTC. The variable domain in full, with the rest retrieved from reference TRBV5-1 and TRBJ2-7, is KAGVTQTPRYLIKTRGQQVTLSCSPISGHRSVSWYQQTPGQGLQFLFEYFSETQRNKGNFPGRFSGRQFSNSRSEMNVSTLELGDSALYLCASSSTGVSSYEQYFGPGTRLTVT.

The V call is TRBV10-3, the J call TRBJ2-7; TRBD1 might be the D (6 bases). Germline CDR1 is ENHRY and CDR2 is SYGVKD. V lost 6 bases to trimming and J lost 3 bases, with 15 bases between them. This CDR3 comprises 14 residues. CDR3: CAIRKGQSRYEQYF. CDR3 bases: TGTGCCATCAGAAAAGGACAGTCGCGCTACGAGCAGTACTTC.

V is TRBV6-1 and J is TRBJ1-6; 9 bases map to TRBD1. Germline V gives CDR1 MNHNS, CDR2 SASEGT. This CDR3 has 14 residues. Germline trimming cut 9 bases from V and 4 bases from J; bases unmatched to any gene: 4. The CDR3 DNA follows: TGTGCCAGTCTACAGGGGGCTTATAATTCACCCCTCCACTTT. This sequence encodes CASLQGAYNSPLHF.

The chain recombines TRBV15 with TRBJ1-3, with D uncertain. CDR1 and CDR2 from the germline V gene are LNHNV and YYDKDF (reference sequence). The V end was cut by 4 bases, the J end by 0 bases, with 13 bases between. The CDR3 runs 16 residues. DNA of the CDR3: TGTGCCACCAGCACACGCCCACAATACTCTGGAAACACCATATATTTT. This sequence encodes CATSTRPQYSGNTIYF.

This chain connects TRBV7-3 to TRBJ1-2; D unclear. The CDR3 extends over 13 amino acids. V was cut by 0 bases and J by 2 bases, with 4 bases left in between. Germline V gene sequence: CDR1 SGHTA, CDR2 FQGTGA. Here the CDR3 reads CASSLTRNYGYTF. DNA of the CDR3: TGTGCCAGCAGCTTAACTCGGAACTATGGCTACACCTTC.

The CDR3 is CASSQVTSNEQFF. CDR3 coding DNA: TGCGCCAGCAGCCAAGTTACCAGCAATGAGCAGTTCTTC. This chain joins TRBV4-1 and TRBJ2-1, with D unclear. The CDR3 has 13 amino acids. Per the germline V gene, CDR1 is MGHRA and CDR2 is YSYEKL. With 1 base removed from V and 6 bases from J, the gap between germline ends came to 7 bases.

This rearrangement joins TRBV5-8 to TRBJ2-5, with 7 positions matching TRBD2. Germline trimming cut 3 bases from V and 9 bases from J; bases unmatched to any gene: 11. Per the germline V gene, CDR1 is SGHTS and CDR2 is YDEGEE. This CDR3 spans 14 amino acids. Written as DNA, the CDR3 is TGTGCCAGCAGCTGGCAGGGAGGACGGGAGGCCCAGTACTTC. Its translation: CASSWQGGREAQYF.